The 20 T cell receptor beta chains below were found in one sample sequenced in a study of radiotherapy plus CTLA-4 blockade in lung cancer. This table comes from immunoSEQ multiplex PCR, and its TCRdb copy is limited to in-frame clones, with some not included. The sample lists 83,000 or so clones, around 83% occurring once. The sample consisted of peripheral blood, taken from a patient treated with radiotherapy plus ipilimumab. The source is a human donor with non-small cell lung cancer who had stable disease on radiotherapy plus ipilimumab.

The CDR3 nucleotides read TGTGCCAGCAGCTTAGGGACAGTTGACCCCTACGAGCAGTACTTC. It translates to CASSLGTVDPYEQYF. This rearrangement joins TRBV11-1 to TRBJ2-7, with a possible D match to TRBD1 (6 bases). The V gene's germline CDR1 is SGHAT and CDR2 FQDESV (reference sequence). The CDR3 spans 15 residues. V was trimmed by 1 base and J by 2 bases, leaving 12 bases between them.

This chain joins TRBV28 and TRBJ1-4; D perhaps matches TRBD1 (5 bases). The ends were cut back, 8 bases at V and 4 bases at J, with 14 bases in the middle. Germline V CDR1 and CDR2: MDHEN, SYDVKM. There are 14 residues in the CDR3. The CDR3 DNA sequence: TGTGCCAGCGGCGCCGGGACCTTTAATGAAAAACTGTTTTTT. Amino acids: CASGAGTFNEKLFF.

This chain links TRBV5-4 with TRBJ2-2, with unresolved D. V was shortened by 0 bases and J by 3 bases, with 6 bases between the two germline ends. The CDR3 contains 14 residues. CDR1 and CDR2 (germline): SGHNT, YYREEE (reference sequence). CDR3 amino acids: CASSLAGYTGELFF. Here the CDR3 DNA reads TGTGCCAGCAGCTTGGCGGGTTACACCGGGGAGCTGTTTTTT.

This clone has just one count. V is TRBV30 and J is TRBJ2-2; tentative D call: TRBD1 (5 bases). CDR3 length: 15 residues. CDR1 GTSNPN and CDR2 SVGIG come from the germline V gene (reference sequence). Deletions cut 5 bases from V and 3 bases from J, with 16 bases between. CDR3 nucleotides: TGTGCCTGGTCCAGTGGGGCGGCCTACACCGGGGAGCTGTTTTTT. Its translation is CAWSSGAAYTGELFF.

The chain couples TRBV28 to TRBJ2-7; 9 bases agree with TRBD1. The CDR3 has 14 residues. CDR1 is MDHEN, CDR2 SYDVKM, per germline. Losses at the gene ends were 5 bases for V and 3 bases for J; bases not matched to a gene: 5. CDR3 in amino acids: CASSPDRGRYEQYF. In DNA form, the CDR3 reads TGTGCCAGCAGTCCGGACAGGGGCCGCTACGAGCAGTACTTC.

V is TRBV27 and J is TRBJ2-1; TRBD1 might be the D (6 bases). The CDR3 runs 16 residues. Germline CDR1 reads MNHEY; CDR2 reads SMNVEV (reference sequence). V lost 5 bases to trimming and J lost 0 bases, with 14 bases between them. CDR3 sequence (DNA): TGTGCCAGCAGTACATCCGGGACAATCTCCTACAATGAGCAGTTCTTC. Encoded protein: CASSTSGTISYNEQFF.

The chain links TRBV9 to TRBJ1-4; weak D call: TRBD1 (5 bases). This CDR3 has 15 residues. Trimming pared 4 bases from V and 4 bases from J, leaving 14 bases between. Per germline, CDR1 SGDLS and CDR2 YYNGEE. CDR3 nucleotide sequence: TGTGCCAGCAGCCCACTGGGAGGGGTTAATGAAAAACTGTTTTTT. The encoded protein is CASSPLGGVNEKLFF.

The chain joins TRBV7-8 to TRBJ1-2, with a weak D call TRBD1 (5 bases). From germline, CDR1 is SGHVS and CDR2 FQNEAQ. The CDR3 spans 13 residues. Between the trimmed V and J ends, which lost 1 base and 8 bases, there was a span of 11 bases. DNA for the CDR3: TGTGCCAGCAGCTTAGTCAGGGAGGAGGGCTACACCTTC. It translates to CASSLVREEGYTF.

The chain couples TRBV5-4 to TRBJ2-5; possible D gene TRBD1, 6 bases. Per germline, CDR1 SGHNT and CDR2 YYREEE (reference sequence). The CDR3 covers 13 residues. V was trimmed by 4 bases and J by 3 bases, leaving 10 bases between them. The CDR3: CASSPRTEETQYF. For the CDR3, the DNA is TGTGCCAGCAGCCCCCGGACAGAAGAGACCCAGTACTTC.

This clone was recorded only once. The gene calls are TRBV5-8 and TRBJ1-2; D unclear. The CDR3 is 15 amino acids. Per germline, CDR1 SGHTS and CDR2 YDEGEE. The ends were cut back, 0 bases at V and 5 bases at J, with 14 bases in the middle. Here the CDR3 DNA reads TGTGCCAGCAGCTTGGGGTCACACGGGCTTTATGGCTACACCTTC. It is translated as CASSLGSHGLYGYTF.

A few counts support this clone. The V and J genes are TRBV6-6 and TRBJ1-5; maybe TRBD1 (5 bases). Trimming stripped 7 bases from V and 4 bases from J, with 14 bases between. The length of the CDR3 is 14 residues. Germline V gives CDR1 MNHNY, CDR2 SVGAGI (reference sequence). Here the CDR3 DNA reads TGTGCCAGCATCGACTGGGGGGGGAATCAGCCCCAGCATTTT. As protein: CASIDWGGNQPQHF.

The rearrangement links TRBV2 to TRBJ2-7, with D possibly called TRBD1 or TRBD2 (5 bases each). V lost 5 bases and J 4 bases, leaving 9 bases between the germline ends. Germline lookup yields CDR1 SNHLY and CDR2 FYNNEI. The length of the CDR3 is 12 residues. The CDR3 sequence: CASSLGVYEQYF. The CDR3 nucleotides are TGTGCCAGCAGTTTGGGGGTTTACGAGCAGTACTTC.

The V gene is TRBV5-8, the J gene TRBJ1-2, with D possibly TRBD1 on 5 matching bases. CDR1 and CDR2 from the germline V gene are SGHTS and YDEGEE. Trimming took off 5 bases at V and 4 bases at J, with 12 bases between the two ends. This CDR3 has 13 amino acids. DNA for the CDR3: TGTGCCAGCAGAAGTGACAGATCCTATGGCTACACCTTC. This translates into CASRSDRSYGYTF.

CDR3 in DNA: TGTGCCAGCAGTCCCCGGGACAGGGGTACAGATACGCAGTATTTT. As protein: CASSPRDRGTDTQYF. The J gene is TRBJ2-3, the V gene TRBV27; 10 bases line up with TRBD1. V lost 5 bases, J lost 3 bases, and 5 bases stayed unmatched. Germline V gene data show CDR1 as MNHEY and CDR2 as SMNVEV (reference sequence). This CDR3 spans 15 amino acids.

The chain employs TRBV9 and TRBJ1-5; D unclear. There are 15 residues in the CDR3. V gave up 0 bases and J gave up 0 bases, with 7 bases separating them. In germline, CDR1 is SGDLS, CDR2 YYNGEE. CDR3 sequence: CASSVDAYSNQPQHF. The CDR3 nucleotides are TGTGCCAGCAGCGTAGACGCTTATAGCAATCAGCCCCAGCATTTT.

This clone was found once. The CDR3 sequence: CASSAILAKSSYEQYF. The CDR3 DNA follows: TGTGCCAGCAGTGCGATACTAGCGAAGAGCTCCTACGAGCAGTACTTC. The rearrangement links TRBV25-1 to TRBJ2-7, with 7 bases fitting TRBD2. Germline lookup yields CDR1 MGHDK and CDR2 SYGVNS. This CDR3 region has 16 residues. V gave up 4 bases and J gave up 0 bases; unmatched junction bases: 9.

The chain uses TRBV30 and TRBJ1-6; TRBD1 matches 8 bases. CDR3 length equals 16 residues. The V gene end was trimmed by 1 base and the J gene end by 10 bases; junction bases not matched to a gene: 12. The germline gives CDR1 GTSNPN, CDR2 SVGIG (reference sequence). The CDR3 region is CAWSGGTGGSRSPLHF. DNA of the CDR3: TGTGCCTGGAGTGGAGGGACAGGAGGCAGTCGGTCACCCCTCCACTTT.

The V call is TRBV7-8, the J call TRBJ2-2; TRBD2 aligns across 7 bases. Germline lookup yields CDR1 SGHVS and CDR2 FQNEAQ. CDR3 size: 12 residues. V dropped 3 bases and J dropped 10; count of bases not matched to a gene: 2. The DNA for the CDR3 is TGTGCCAGCAGCTTGCTAGCGGAGGAGCTGTTTTTT. As protein: CASSLLAEELFF.

This sequence joins TRBV6-5 and TRBJ2-1; 11 nucleotides line up with TRBD2. Trimming took 7 bases from V and 5 from J; bases not matched to a gene: 4. The CDR3 runs to 14 residues. CDR1 is MNHEY and CDR2 is SVGAGI in the germline V gene. This CDR3 is CASKPGLADNEQFF. In DNA, the CDR3 is TGTGCCAGCAAACCGGGACTAGCGGACAATGAGCAGTTCTTC.

The chain employs TRBV27 and TRBJ2-7, with 8 nucleotides matching TRBD2. V lost 2 bases to trimming and J lost 5 bases; unmatched junction nucleotides: 8. In germline, CDR1 is MNHEY, CDR2 SMNVEV (reference sequence). The CDR3 is 15 residues long. DNA for the CDR3: TGTGCCAGCAGTTTAAATAGCGGGAACCTCCACGAGCAGTACTTC. The encoded protein is CASSLNSGNLHEQYF.